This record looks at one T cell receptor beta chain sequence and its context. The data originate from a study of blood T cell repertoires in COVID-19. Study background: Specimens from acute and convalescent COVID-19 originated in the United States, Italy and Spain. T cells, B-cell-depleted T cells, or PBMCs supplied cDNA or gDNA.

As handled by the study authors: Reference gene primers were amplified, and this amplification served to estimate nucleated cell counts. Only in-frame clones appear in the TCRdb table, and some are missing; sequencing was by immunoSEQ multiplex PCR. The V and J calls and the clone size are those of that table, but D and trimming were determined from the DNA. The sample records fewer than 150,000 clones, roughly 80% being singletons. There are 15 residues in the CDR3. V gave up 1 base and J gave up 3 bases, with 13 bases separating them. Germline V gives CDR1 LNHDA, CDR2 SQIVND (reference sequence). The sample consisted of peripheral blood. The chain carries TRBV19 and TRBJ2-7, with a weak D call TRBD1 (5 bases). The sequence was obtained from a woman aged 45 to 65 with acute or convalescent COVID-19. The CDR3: CASSIVGRAFYEQYF. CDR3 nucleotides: TGTGCCAGTAGTATAGTGGGCAGGGCCTTCTACGAGCAGTACTTC. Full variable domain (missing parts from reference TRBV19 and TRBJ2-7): DGGITQSPKYLFRKEGQNVTLSCEQNLNHDAMYWYRQDPGQGLRLIYYSQIVNDFQKGDIAEGYSVSREKKESFPLTVTSAQKNPTAFYLCASSIVGRAFYEQYFGPGTRLTVT.